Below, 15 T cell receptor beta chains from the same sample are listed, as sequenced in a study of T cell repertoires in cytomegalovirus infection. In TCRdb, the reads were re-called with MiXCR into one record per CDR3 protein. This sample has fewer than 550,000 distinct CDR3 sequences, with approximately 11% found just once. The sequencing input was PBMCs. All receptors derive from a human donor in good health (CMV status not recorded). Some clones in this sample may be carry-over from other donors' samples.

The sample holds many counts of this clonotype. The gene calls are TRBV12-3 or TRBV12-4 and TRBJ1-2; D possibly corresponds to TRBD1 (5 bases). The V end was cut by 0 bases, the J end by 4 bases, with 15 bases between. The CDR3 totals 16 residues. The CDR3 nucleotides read TGTGCCAGCAGTTTAGCGCATGACAGACTTAGCTATGGCTACACCTTC. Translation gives CASSLAHDRLSYGYTF.

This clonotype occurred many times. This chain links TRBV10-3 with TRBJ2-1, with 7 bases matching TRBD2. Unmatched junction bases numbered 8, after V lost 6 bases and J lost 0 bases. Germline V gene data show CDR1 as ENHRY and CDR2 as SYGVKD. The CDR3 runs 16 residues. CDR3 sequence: CAISDVGGSSYNEQFF. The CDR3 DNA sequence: TGTGCCATCAGCGACGTGGGGGGGAGCTCCTACAATGAGCAGTTCTTC.

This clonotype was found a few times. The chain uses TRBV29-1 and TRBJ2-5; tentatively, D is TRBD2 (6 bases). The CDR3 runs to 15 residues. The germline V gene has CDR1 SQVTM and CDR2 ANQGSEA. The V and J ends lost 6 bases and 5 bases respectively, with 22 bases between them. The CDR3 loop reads CSVVFGGSVRETQYF. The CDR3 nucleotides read TGCAGCGTGGTGTTTGGGGGGAGCGTGAGGGAGACCCAGTACTTC.

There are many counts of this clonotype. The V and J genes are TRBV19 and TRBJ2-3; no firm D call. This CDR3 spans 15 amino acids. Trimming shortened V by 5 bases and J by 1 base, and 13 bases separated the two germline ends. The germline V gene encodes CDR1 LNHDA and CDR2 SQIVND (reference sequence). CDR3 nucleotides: TGTGCCAGTAGTGGTGCCGCCCTCGGCACAGATACGCAGTATTTT. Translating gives CASSGAALGTDTQYF.

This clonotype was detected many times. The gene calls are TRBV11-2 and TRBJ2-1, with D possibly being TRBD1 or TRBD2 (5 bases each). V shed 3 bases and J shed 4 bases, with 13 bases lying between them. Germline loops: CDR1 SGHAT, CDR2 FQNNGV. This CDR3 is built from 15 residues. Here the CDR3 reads CASSLRGVGYNEQFF. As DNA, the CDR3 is TGTGCCAGCAGCTTGAGGGGAGTCGGTTACAATGAGCAGTTCTTC.

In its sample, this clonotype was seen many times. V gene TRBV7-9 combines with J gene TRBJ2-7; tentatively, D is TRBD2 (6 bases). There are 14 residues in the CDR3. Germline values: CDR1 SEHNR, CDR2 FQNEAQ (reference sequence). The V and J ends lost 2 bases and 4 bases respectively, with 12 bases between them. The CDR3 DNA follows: TGTGCCAGCAGCTTACCCGGGGGAGCTTACGAGCAGTACTTC. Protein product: CASSLPGGAYEQYF.

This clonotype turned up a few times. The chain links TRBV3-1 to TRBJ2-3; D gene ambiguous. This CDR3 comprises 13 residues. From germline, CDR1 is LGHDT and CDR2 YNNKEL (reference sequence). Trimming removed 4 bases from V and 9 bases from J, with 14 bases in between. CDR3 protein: CASSPEGQSTQYF. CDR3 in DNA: TGTGCCAGCAGCCCGGAAGGTCAGTCCACGCAGTATTTT.

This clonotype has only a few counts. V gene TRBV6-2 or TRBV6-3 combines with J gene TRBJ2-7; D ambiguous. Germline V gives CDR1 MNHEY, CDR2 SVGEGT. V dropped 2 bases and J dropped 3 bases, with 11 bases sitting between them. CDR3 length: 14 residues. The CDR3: CASSYGEAYYEQYF. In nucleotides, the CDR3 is TGTGCCAGCAGTTACGGCGAGGCTTACTACGAGCAGTACTTC.

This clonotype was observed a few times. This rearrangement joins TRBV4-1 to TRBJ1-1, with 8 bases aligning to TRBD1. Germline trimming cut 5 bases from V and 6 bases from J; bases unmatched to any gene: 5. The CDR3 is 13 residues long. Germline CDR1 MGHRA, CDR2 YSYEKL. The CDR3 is CASSTRTGSEAFF. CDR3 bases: TGCGCCAGCAGCACCCGGACAGGGTCTGAAGCTTTCTTT.

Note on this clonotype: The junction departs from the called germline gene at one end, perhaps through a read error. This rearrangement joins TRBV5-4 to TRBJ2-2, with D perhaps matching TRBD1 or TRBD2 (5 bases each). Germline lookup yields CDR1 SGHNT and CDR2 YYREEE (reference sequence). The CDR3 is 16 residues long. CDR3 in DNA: TGTGCCAGCAGCCACCATGGGACGGGATCCACCGGGGAGCGGTTTTTT. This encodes CASSHHGTGSTGERFF.

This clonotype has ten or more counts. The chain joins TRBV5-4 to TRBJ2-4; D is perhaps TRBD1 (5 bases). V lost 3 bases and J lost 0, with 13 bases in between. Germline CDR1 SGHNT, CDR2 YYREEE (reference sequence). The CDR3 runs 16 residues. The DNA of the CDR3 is TGTGCCAGCAGCTACTCGACAGATCTAGCCAAAAACATTCAGTACTTC. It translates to CASSYSTDLAKNIQYF.

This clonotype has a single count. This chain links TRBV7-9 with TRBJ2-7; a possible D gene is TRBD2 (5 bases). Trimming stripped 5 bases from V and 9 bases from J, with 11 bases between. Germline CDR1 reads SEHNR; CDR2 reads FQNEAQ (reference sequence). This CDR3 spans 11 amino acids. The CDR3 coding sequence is TGTGCCAGCAGCGATCTCCGGGGGCAGTACTTC. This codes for CASSDLRGQYF.

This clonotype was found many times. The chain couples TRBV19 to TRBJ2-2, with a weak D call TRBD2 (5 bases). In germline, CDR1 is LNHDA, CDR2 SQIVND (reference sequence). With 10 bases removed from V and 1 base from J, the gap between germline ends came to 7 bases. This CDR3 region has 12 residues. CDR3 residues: CATEGNTGELFF. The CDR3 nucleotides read TGTGCCACCGAGGGGAACACCGGGGAGCTGTTTTTT.

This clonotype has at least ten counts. CDR3 in amino acids: CASSSKGTDTQYF. Here the CDR3 DNA reads TGCGCCAGCAGCTCAAAGGGCACAGATACGCAGTATTTT. The rearrangement joins TRBV4-1 to TRBJ2-3; D not certain. The V end was cut by 5 bases, the J end by 1 base, with 7 bases between. Per the germline V gene, CDR1 is MGHRA and CDR2 is YSYEKL. The CDR3 totals 13 residues.

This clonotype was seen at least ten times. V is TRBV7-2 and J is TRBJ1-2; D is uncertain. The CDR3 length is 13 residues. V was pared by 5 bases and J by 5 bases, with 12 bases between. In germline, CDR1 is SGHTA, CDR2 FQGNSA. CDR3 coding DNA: TGTGCCAGCAGCAGAAGTAAGGATTATGGCTACACCTTC. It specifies CASSRSKDYGYTF. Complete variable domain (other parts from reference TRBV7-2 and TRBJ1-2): GAGVSQSPSNKVTEKGKDVELRCDPISGHTALYWYRQSLGQGLEFLIYFQGNSAPDKSGLPSDRFSAERTGGSVSTLTIQRTQQEDSAVYLCASSRSKDYGYTFGSGTRLTVV.